Listed here are 30 T cell receptor beta chains from one sample, sequenced in a study of T cells in Graves' hyperthyroidism and ophthalmopathy. RNA transcripts served as the template for amplifying TCR beta CDR3 regions. Using the HTBI primer set, a first-round RT-PCR was run on the TCR CDR3. TCRdb reprocessed the multiplex PCR reads with MiXCR, giving one entry per CDR3 protein. The data hold 500,000 to 650,000 distinct CDR3 sequences, with over 35% observed a single time. The sample comprised peripheral blood or thyroid tissue (not recorded which). These receptors were collected from an adult woman with Graves' disease, either hyperthyroidism or ophthalmopathy (not recorded which).

The rearrangement uses TRBV19 and TRBJ1-6; 9 bases match TRBD1. CDR1 and CDR2 from the germline V gene are LNHDA and SQIVND (reference sequence). V lost 6 bases and J lost 8; bases outside the gene matches: 11. The CDR3 is made up of 16 amino acids. The CDR3 is CASRSKKTGGDSPLHF. The CDR3 bases are TGTGCCAGTAGATCGAAGAAGACAGGGGGGGATTCACCCCTCCACTTT.

A word on this clonotype: A much more abundant neighbour one base away suggests this may be a read error. The chain uses TRBV2 and TRBJ1-5; D gene ambiguous. Germline assignment: CDR1 SNHLY and CDR2 FYNNEI. The V end lost 3 bases, the J end lost 2 bases, and 8 bases lay between the germline ends. The CDR3 sequence is 14 residues long. As DNA, the CDR3 is TGTGCCAGCAGTGACGGGGTTGGCAATCAGCCCCAGCATTTT. It specifies CASSDGVGNQPQHF.

This clonotype was detected ten times or more. V usage is TRBV7-8 and J usage is TRBJ2-7, with unresolved D. This CDR3 spans 11 amino acids. Germline CDR1 SGHVS, CDR2 FQNEAQ. Trimming stripped 5 bases from V and 7 bases from J, with 9 bases between. The DNA for the CDR3 is TGTGCCAGCAGCCCCTCGAGTGAGCAGTACTTC. Translation gives CASSPSSEQYF.

This clonotype was counted many times. The rearrangement links TRBV9 to TRBJ2-7; D may be TRBD1 or TRBD2 (5 bases each). Germline V gene lookup returns CDR1 SGDLS and CDR2 YYNGEE. V lost 1 base and J lost 1, with 15 bases in between. This CDR3 region has 16 residues. The CDR3 loop is CASSVWDGQASYEQYF. Here the CDR3 DNA reads TGTGCCAGCAGCGTATGGGACGGCCAGGCTTCCTACGAGCAGTACTTC. Variable domain in full (rest from reference TRBV9 and TRBJ2-7): DSGVTQTPKHLITATGQRVTLRCSPRSGDLSVYWYQQSLDQGLQFLIQYYNGEERAKGNILERFSAQQFPDLHSELNLSSLELGDSALYFCASSVWDGQASYEQYFGPGTRLTVT.

This clonotype was found many times. The chain joins TRBV20-1 to TRBJ2-7; 8 nucleotides align to TRBD2. V lost 2 bases, J lost 4 bases, and 10 bases stayed unmatched. Germline V gene sequence: CDR1 DFQATT, CDR2 SNEGSKA (reference sequence). The CDR3 consists of 15 residues. CDR3 bases: TGCAGTGCTAGAAGCTCGGGGGGGGACATTTACGAGCAGTACTTC. It is translated as CSARSSGGDIYEQYF.

The gene calls are TRBV20-1 and TRBJ1-1; D call uncertain. This CDR3 spans 12 amino acids. Germline V gene lookup returns CDR1 DFQATT and CDR2 SNEGSKA (reference sequence). V shed 3 bases and J shed 8 bases, with 13 bases lying between them. CDR3: CSASVGSAEAFF. The CDR3 DNA sequence: TGCAGTGCTAGCGTGGGCAGTGCCGAAGCTTTCTTT.

This clonotype was detected once. The chain joins TRBV5-1 to TRBJ2-7; 9 bases fit TRBD2. From germline, CDR1 is SGHRS and CDR2 YFSETQ. This CDR3 has 13 amino acids. V lost 7 bases to trimming and J lost 5 bases; unmatched junction nucleotides: 7. CDR3 residues: CASGREGLDEQYF. The CDR3 nucleotides are TGCGCCAGCGGGCGGGAGGGTCTGGACGAGCAGTACTTC.

This clonotype was observed many times. This sequence joins TRBV20-1 and TRBJ1-5; 7 bases match TRBD1. This CDR3 has 13 amino acids. Germline V gene sequence: CDR1 DFQATT, CDR2 SNEGSKA (reference sequence). V shed 7 bases and J 4 bases; nucleotides not matched to a gene: 7. The CDR3 here is CSGLGQFNQPQHF. The CDR3 coding sequence is TGCAGTGGTTTGGGACAGTTTAATCAGCCCCAGCATTTT.

This clonotype was counted once. The chain recombines TRBV10-3 with TRBJ1-2; maybe TRBD1 (6 bases). This CDR3 region has 16 residues. Trimming took 5 bases from V and 8 from J, leaving 24 bases between them. Germline CDR1 reads ENHRY; CDR2 reads SYGVKD. The CDR3 DNA follows: TGTGCCATCAGTACTCAATCGGGACACCACTTTAAGGGCTACACCTTC. It yields the protein CAISTQSGHHFKGYTF.

This clonotype has ten or more counts. The chain is built from TRBV5-8 and TRBJ2-6; D possibly corresponds to TRBD1 (5 bases). Trimming left V 4 bases short and J 0 bases short, with 8 bases between. The CDR3 spans 15 residues. Germline V gene lookup returns CDR1 SGHTS and CDR2 YDEGEE. This CDR3 is CASSRQFSGANVLTF. The CDR3 nucleotides are TGTGCCAGCAGCCGACAGTTCTCTGGGGCCAACGTCCTGACTTTC.

The chain has TRBV7-9 and TRBJ1-1, with unresolved D. Deletions cut 1 base from V and 0 bases from J, with 9 bases between. The CDR3 has 15 amino acids. CDR1 SEHNR and CDR2 FQNEAQ come from the germline V gene (reference sequence). The CDR3 DNA reads TGTGCCAGCAGCTTAGTCCGGAATGTGAACACTGAAGCTTTCTTT. The encoded protein is CASSLVRNVNTEAFF.

This clonotype was detected many times. The chain employs TRBV6-6 and TRBJ2-7; unclear D gene. The CDR3 has 13 residues. The V and J ends lost 2 bases and 12 bases respectively, with 17 bases between them. Germline CDR1 and CDR2: MNHNY and SVGAGI (reference sequence). CDR3 DNA sequence: TGTGCCAGCAGTTACACCTCGACCGAGCAGCGGTACTTC. Protein: CASSYTSTEQRYF.

V gene TRBV19 combines with J gene TRBJ1-1; D might be TRBD1 (6 bases). CDR3 length equals 14 residues. Germline lookup yields CDR1 LNHDA and CDR2 SQIVND (reference sequence). Trimming stripped 4 bases from V and 6 bases from J, with 15 bases between. The CDR3 reads CASSRYRARAEAFF. The CDR3, as DNA: TGTGCCAGTAGTAGATACAGGGCGCGGGCTGAAGCTTTCTTT.

The rearrangement links TRBV6-6 to TRBJ1-6, with TRBD1 as a possible D gene (6 bases). The CDR3 consists of 18 residues. Germline V gene lookup returns CDR1 MNHNY and CDR2 SVGAGI (reference sequence). V was clipped by 2 bases and J by 0 bases, with 14 bases between them. CDR3 sequence (DNA): TGTGCCAGCAGTTACGGGACAACTAAAAGCTCCTATAATTCACCCCTCCACTTT. It encodes CASSYGTTKSSYNSPLHF.

The rearrangement uses TRBV6-5 and TRBJ2-5; D gene unclear. Between the trimmed V and J ends, which lost 2 bases and 14 bases, there was a span of 15 bases. The V gene's germline CDR1 is MNHEY and CDR2 SVGAGI. The CDR3 length is 12 residues. The CDR3 nucleotides are TGTGCCAGCAGTTACGAGGACGTTCATGTATACTTC. Its translation: CASSYEDVHVYF.

Details on this clonotype: No conserved phenylalanine or tryptophan is present at the end of the CDR3, so a read error is the likely explanation. It is unclear where the CDR3 begins or ends on the DNA, so no DNA is shown, and the CDR3 is as TCRdb lists it. The chain couples TRBV7-2 to TRBJ1-1. Germline loops: CDR1 SGHTA, CDR2 FQGNSA. Inclusive of both ends, the CDR3 amounts to 8 amino acids. This chain's CDR3 is CASSKGTS.

This clonotype was seen more than once but under ten times. The rearrangement links TRBV9 to TRBJ1-1; D call uncertain. Trimming cost V 0 bases and J 8 bases, with 11 bases left between them. Germline-derived CDR1 and CDR2 are SGDLS and YYNGEE. The CDR3 runs to 13 residues. DNA of the CDR3: TGTGCCAGCAGCGTAGTGGAAAAAGGGGAAGCTTTCTTT. Residues: CASSVVEKGEAFF. Variable domain in full (rest from reference TRBV9 and TRBJ1-1): DSGVTQTPKHLITATGQRVTLRCSPRSGDLSVYWYQQSLDQGLQFLIQYYNGEERAKGNILERFSAQQFPDLHSELNLSSLELGDSALYFCASSVVEKGEAFFGQGTRLTVV.

With regard to this clonotype: This may be a read error: a much more frequent sequence differs by one nucleotide. V and J are TRBV20-1 and TRBJ2-7, with D perhaps matching TRBD2 (5 bases). V lost 3 bases, J lost 3 bases, and 21 bases lay in between. CDR3 length: 16 residues. Per germline, CDR1 DFQATT and CDR2 SNEGSKA (reference sequence). CDR3 loop: CSASHWAGPSFYEQYF. CDR3 bases: TGCAGTGCTAGTCATTGGGCGGGCCCCAGCTTCTACGAGCAGTACTTC.

About this clonotype itself: Because it lacks the conserved phenylalanine or tryptophan at the end, this CDR3 is likely a read error. The chain couples TRBV4-2 to TRBJ1-2; 11 positions agree with TRBD1. This CDR3 is built from 15 residues. After removal of 6 bases from V and 8 bases from J, the junction contained 11 bases not matched to a gene. CDR1 is LGHNA, CDR2 YNFKEQ, per germline. The CDR3 DNA reads TGTGCCAGCAGTTTCTTAGGACAGGGGGCTGGCGGCTACACCTCC. This translates into CASSFLGQGAGGYTS.

The chain uses TRBV28 and TRBJ2-7, with no clear D. The ends were cut back, 4 bases at V and 3 bases at J, with 4 bases in the middle. The germline CDR1 and CDR2 sequences are MDHEN and SYDVKM. CDR3 length: 11 amino acids. Written as DNA, the CDR3 is TGTGCCAGCAGTTACATCTACGAGCAGTACTTC. The encoded protein is CASSYIYEQYF.

V gene TRBV11-2 combines with J gene TRBJ2-7; a weak D match, TRBD1 (6 bases). The CDR3 contains 15 residues. CDR1 and CDR2 (germline): SGHAT, FQNNGV. Trimming took off 1 base at V and 5 bases at J, with 15 bases between the two ends. CDR3 nucleotides: TGTGCCAGCAGCTTAGTCGGGGACACAAAAGACGAGCAGTACTTC. The encoded protein is CASSLVGDTKDEQYF.

The chain joins TRBV10-3 to TRBJ1-5; 7 bases fit TRBD1. The V segment lost 0 bases and the J segment 0 bases; nucleotides outside the gene matches: 8. The germline gives CDR1 ENHRY, CDR2 SYGVKD. This CDR3 is 18 amino acids long. The chain's CDR3 is CAISESQGEPYSNQPQHF. Written as DNA, the CDR3 is TGTGCCATCAGTGAGTCCCAGGGGGAGCCCTATAGCAATCAGCCCCAGCATTTT.

The chain has TRBV7-9 and TRBJ2-7, with D hard to call. Between the trimmed V and J ends, which lost 8 bases and 1 base, there was a span of 15 bases. This CDR3 is 14 amino acids long. The germline V gene encodes CDR1 SEHNR and CDR2 FQNEAQ (reference sequence). Here the CDR3 reads CASGHRVPSYEQYF. CDR3 nucleotide sequence: TGTGCCAGCGGCCACCGGGTACCGTCCTACGAGCAGTACTTC. Drawing the rest from reference TRBV7-9 and TRBJ2-7, the complete variable domain is DTGVSQNPRHKITKRGQNVTFRCDPISEHNRLYWYRQTLGQGPEFLTYFQNEAQLEKSRLLSDRFSAERPKGSFSTLEIQRTEQGDSAMYLCASGHRVPSYEQYFGPGTRLTVT.

The chain carries TRBV20-1 and TRBJ1-5, with TRBD1 as a possible D gene (6 bases). Germline CDR1 and CDR2: DFQATT and SNEGSKA (reference sequence). The CDR3 has 13 residues. Trimming shortened V by 0 bases and J by 5 bases, and 8 bases separated the two germline ends. In nucleotides, the CDR3 is TGCAGTGCTAGAGATAACAGGGATCAGCCCCAGCATTTT. Its translation is CSARDNRDQPQHF.

The J gene is TRBJ2-5, the V gene TRBV7-8; D is tentatively TRBD1 or TRBD2 (5 bases each). Germline CDR1 and CDR2: SGHVS and FQNEAQ. V was clipped by 7 bases and J by 5 bases, with 20 bases between them. The CDR3 runs to 15 residues. CDR3 coding DNA: TGTGCCAGCACCCCTCTCAACCCCGGGACGGAGACCCAGTACTTC. Its protein product is CASTPLNPGTETQYF.

In its sample, this clonotype was seen a few times. The rearrangement links TRBV5-1 to TRBJ2-7, with D perhaps matching TRBD2 (7 bases). This CDR3 comprises 16 residues. Germline CDR1 is SGHRS and CDR2 is YFSETQ. Trimming left V 0 bases short and J 4 bases short, with 17 bases between. DNA of the CDR3: TGCGCCAGCAGCTTGGCGGGGGGCTTTTACCCTTACGAGCAGTACTTC. Protein: CASSLAGGFYPYEQYF.

Ten or more counts support this clonotype. The V and J genes are TRBV29-1 and TRBJ1-1; 7 bases are a match to TRBD1. The CDR3 runs 15 residues. After removal of 4 bases from V and 0 bases from J, the junction contained 8 bases not matched to a gene. Looked up from germline, CDR1 is SQVTM and CDR2 is ANQGSEA. CDR3 DNA sequence: TGCAGCGTTGGACAAAGACAGGGTCTGAACACTGAAGCTTTCTTT. Amino acids: CSVGQRQGLNTEAFF.

As to this clonotype: A much larger clone sits a single nucleotide away, making a read error possible. The chain uses TRBV6-5 and TRBJ1-2, with D hard to call. The CDR3 extends over 13 amino acids. CDR1 and CDR2 from the germline V gene are MNHEY and SVGAGI. V was cut by 6 bases and J by 5 bases, with 13 bases left in between. CDR3 DNA: TGTGCCAGCAGGGTCCGGGCCAGTTATGGCTACACCTTC. It is translated as CASRVRASYGYTF.

Many counts were recorded for this clonotype. The chain is built from TRBV20-1 and TRBJ2-5, with 10 bases that match TRBD2. The CDR3 spans 13 residues. Germline V lookup: CDR1 DFQATT, CDR2 SNEGSKA (reference sequence). The V gene end was trimmed by 6 bases and the J gene end by 5 bases; junction bases not matched to a gene: 6. CDR3 protein: CSAPSGRGETQYF. The CDR3 bases are TGCAGTGCACCTAGCGGGAGAGGGGAGACCCAGTACTTC.

Only one count was recorded for this clonotype. The chain links TRBV9 to TRBJ1-5, with D unresolved. Germline assignment: CDR1 SGDLS and CDR2 YYNGEE. This CDR3 is built from 15 residues. The V end was cut by 6 bases, the J end by 6 bases, with 19 bases between. CDR3 amino acids: CASIRGRGRCQPQHF. The CDR3 DNA sequence: TGTGCCAGCATTCGCGGGCGGGGTCGTTGTCAGCCCCAGCATTTT.